This TCR beta chain was captured in a study of human T cells and chemical hapten exposure. TCRdb called the RACE reads again in MiXCR, with one record for every CDR3 protein. The repertoire holds tens of thousands of distinct CDR3 sequences, with over 10% as singletons. Indicated time point: patch test 3, about 24 weeks after DPC sensitization. The treatment denotes: therapeutic diphenylcyclopropenone sensitization with weekly scalp DPC. The germline V and J ends were trimmed by 6 bases and 1 base, with 12 bases remaining between them. This CDR3 is 14 amino acids long. The V gene's germline CDR1 is KGHSH and CDR2 LQKENI. This clonotype was detected many times.

The source is a woman in her 50s with alopecia areata. Some clones in this sample may be carry-over from other donors' samples. The sequencing here drew on whole blood, taken in connection with sensitization to the hapten diphenylcyclopropenone (DPC). The rearrangement uses TRBV18 and TRBJ1-1; D gene uncertain. The CDR3 protein is CASSPLEKNTEAFF. The CDR3 nucleotides are TGTGCCAGCTCCCCGTTGGAGAAGAACACTGAAGCTTTCTTT.